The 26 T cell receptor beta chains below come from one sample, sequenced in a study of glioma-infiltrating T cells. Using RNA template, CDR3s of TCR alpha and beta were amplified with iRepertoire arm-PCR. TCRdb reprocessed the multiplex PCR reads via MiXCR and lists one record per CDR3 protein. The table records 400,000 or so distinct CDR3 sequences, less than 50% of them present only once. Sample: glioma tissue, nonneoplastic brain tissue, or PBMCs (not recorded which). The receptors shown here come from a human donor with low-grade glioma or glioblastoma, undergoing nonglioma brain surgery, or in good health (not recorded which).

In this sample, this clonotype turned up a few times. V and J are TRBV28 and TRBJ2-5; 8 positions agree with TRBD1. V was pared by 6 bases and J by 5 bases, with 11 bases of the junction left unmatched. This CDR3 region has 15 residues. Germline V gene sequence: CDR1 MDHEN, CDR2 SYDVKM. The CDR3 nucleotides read TGTGCCAGCAGCCGCCCGACAGGGGTGAGGGAGACCCAGTACTTC. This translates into CASSRPTGVRETQYF.

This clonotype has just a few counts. The CDR3 sequence: CASSPGTSGDTQYF. CDR3 nucleotides: TGTGCCAGCAGCCCTGGGACTAGCGGGGATACGCAGTATTTT. J is TRBJ2-3 and V is TRBV5-8, with 12 nucleotides matching TRBD2. The CDR3 runs 14 residues. The trim removed 4 bases at V and 6 bases at J, leaving 3 bases unmatched. Germline V CDR1 and CDR2: SGHTS, YDEGEE.

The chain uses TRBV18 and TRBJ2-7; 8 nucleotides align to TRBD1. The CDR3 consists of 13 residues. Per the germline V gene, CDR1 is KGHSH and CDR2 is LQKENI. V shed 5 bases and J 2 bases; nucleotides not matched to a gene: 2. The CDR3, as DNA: TGTGCCAGCTCAACACAGGGGGCCTACGAGCAGTACTTC. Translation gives CASSTQGAYEQYF.

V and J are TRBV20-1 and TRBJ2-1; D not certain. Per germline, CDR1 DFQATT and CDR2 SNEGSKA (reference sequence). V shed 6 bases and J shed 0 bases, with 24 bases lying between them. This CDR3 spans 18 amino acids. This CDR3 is CSAKFPFGPKSSYNEQFF. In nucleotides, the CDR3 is TGCAGTGCAAAGTTCCCTTTCGGACCTAAAAGCTCCTACAATGAGCAGTTCTTC.

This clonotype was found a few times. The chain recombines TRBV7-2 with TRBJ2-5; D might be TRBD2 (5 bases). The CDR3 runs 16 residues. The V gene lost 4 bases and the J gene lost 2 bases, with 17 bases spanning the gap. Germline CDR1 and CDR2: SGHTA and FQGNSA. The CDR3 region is CASSSRTGMGQETQYF. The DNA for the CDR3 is TGTGCCAGCAGCTCGAGGACTGGAATGGGGCAAGAGACCCAGTACTTC.

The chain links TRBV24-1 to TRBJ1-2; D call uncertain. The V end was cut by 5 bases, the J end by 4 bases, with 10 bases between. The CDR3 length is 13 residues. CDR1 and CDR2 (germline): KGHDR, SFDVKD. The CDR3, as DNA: TGTGCCACCAGTGTAGGGATGAGCTATGGCTACACCTTC. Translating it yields CATSVGMSYGYTF.

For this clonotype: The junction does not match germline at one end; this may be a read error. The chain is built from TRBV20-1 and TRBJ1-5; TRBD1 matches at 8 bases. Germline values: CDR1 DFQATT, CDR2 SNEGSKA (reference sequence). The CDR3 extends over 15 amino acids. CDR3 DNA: TGCGGTGCCAGGACAGGGTTTAATAGCAATCAGCCCCAGCATTTT. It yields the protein CGARTGFNSNQPQHF.

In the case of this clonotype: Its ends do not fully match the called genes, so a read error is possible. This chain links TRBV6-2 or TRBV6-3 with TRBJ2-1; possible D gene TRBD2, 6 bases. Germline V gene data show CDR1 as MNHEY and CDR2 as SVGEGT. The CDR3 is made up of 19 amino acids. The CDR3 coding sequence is TGTGCCAGCAGTTACCCGCCGCTCCCCTGGGGGGAGGCCTACAATAAGCAGTTCTTC. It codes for CASSYPPLPWGEAYNKQFF.

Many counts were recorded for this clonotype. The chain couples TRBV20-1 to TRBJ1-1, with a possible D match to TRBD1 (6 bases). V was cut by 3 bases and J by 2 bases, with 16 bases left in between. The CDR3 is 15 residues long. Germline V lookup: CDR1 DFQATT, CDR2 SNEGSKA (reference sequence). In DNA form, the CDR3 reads TGCAGTGCTAGCCCCTTAAGGGGGGAAAACACTGAAGCTTTCTTT. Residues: CSASPLRGENTEAFF.

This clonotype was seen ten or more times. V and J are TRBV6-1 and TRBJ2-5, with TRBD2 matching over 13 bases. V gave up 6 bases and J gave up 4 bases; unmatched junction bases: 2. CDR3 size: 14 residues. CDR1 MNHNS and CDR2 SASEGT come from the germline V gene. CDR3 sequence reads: CASSWTSGRETQYF. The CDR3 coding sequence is TGTGCCAGCAGCTGGACTAGCGGGAGAGAGACCCAGTACTTC.

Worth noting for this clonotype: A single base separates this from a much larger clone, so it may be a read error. The CDR3 DNA follows: TGTGCCAGCAGTGAAGCACGGGGACGGAACACTGAAGCTTTCTTT. This gives the protein CASSEARGRNTEAFF. The chain is built from TRBV28 and TRBJ1-1; a possible D gene is TRBD1 (5 bases). Trimming removed 5 bases from V and 1 base from J, with 14 bases in between. This CDR3 has 15 amino acids. Germline loops: CDR1 MDHEN, CDR2 SYDVKM.

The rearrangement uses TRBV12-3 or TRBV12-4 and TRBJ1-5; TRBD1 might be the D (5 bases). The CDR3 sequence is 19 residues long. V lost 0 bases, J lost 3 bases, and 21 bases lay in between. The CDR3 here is CASSLALSLRIGVNQPQHF. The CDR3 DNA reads TGTGCCAGCAGTTTAGCGCTATCCCTCCGGATAGGGGTCAATCAGCCCCAGCATTTT.

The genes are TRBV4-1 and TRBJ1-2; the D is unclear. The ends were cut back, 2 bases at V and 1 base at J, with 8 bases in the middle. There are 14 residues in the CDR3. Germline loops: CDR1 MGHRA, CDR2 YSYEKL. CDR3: CASSQSGSNYGYTF. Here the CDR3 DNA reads TGCGCCAGCAGCCAATCGGGCAGTAACTATGGCTACACCTTC.

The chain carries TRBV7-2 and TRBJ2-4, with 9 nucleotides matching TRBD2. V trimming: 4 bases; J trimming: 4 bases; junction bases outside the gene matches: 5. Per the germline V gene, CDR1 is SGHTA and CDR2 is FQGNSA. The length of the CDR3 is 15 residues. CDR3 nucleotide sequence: TGTGCCAGCAGCTCGCTAGCGGGGCCTAAAAACATTCAGTACTTC. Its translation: CASSSLAGPKNIQYF.

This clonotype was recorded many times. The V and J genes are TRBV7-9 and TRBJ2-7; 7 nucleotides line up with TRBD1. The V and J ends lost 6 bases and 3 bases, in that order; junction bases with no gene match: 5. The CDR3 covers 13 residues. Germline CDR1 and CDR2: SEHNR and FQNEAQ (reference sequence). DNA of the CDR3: TGTGCCAGCAGTTTGTCAGGGGGCTACGAGCAGTACTTC. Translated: CASSLSGGYEQYF.

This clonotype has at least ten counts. The CDR3 nucleotides read TGTGCCAGCAGTTACCTGCCCTGGGGGGGGTACACTGAAGCTTTCTTT. Translation: CASSYLPWGGYTEAFF. This chain links TRBV6-2 or TRBV6-3 with TRBJ1-1; tentative D call: TRBD1 (5 bases). The V end was cut by 2 bases, the J end by 3 bases, with 16 bases between. Germline V lookup: CDR1 MNHEY, CDR2 SVGEGT. CDR3 size: 16 residues.

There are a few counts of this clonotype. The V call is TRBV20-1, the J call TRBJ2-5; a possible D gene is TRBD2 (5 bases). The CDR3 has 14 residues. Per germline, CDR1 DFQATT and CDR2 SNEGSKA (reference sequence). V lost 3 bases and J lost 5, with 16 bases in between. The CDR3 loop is CSASVYSVGETQYF. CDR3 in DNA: TGCAGTGCTAGCGTATATAGCGTGGGCGAGACCCAGTACTTC.

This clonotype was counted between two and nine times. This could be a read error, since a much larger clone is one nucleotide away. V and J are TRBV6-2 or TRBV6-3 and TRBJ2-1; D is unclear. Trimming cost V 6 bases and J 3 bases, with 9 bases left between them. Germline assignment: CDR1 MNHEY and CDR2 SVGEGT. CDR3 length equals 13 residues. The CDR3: CASSHPNYNEQFF. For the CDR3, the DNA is TGTGCCAGCAGCCACCCAAACTACAATGAGCAGTTCTTC.

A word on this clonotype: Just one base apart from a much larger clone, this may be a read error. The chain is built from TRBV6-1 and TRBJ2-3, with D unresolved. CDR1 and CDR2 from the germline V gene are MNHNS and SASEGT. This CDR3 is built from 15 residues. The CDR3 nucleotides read TGTACCAGCAGGCCCCGAGGCCTCGGCACAGATACGCAGTATTTT. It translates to CTSRPRGLGTDTQYF.

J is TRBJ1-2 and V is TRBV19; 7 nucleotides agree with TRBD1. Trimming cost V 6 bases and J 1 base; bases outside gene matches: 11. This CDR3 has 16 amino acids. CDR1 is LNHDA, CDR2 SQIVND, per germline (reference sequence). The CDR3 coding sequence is TGTGCCAGTAGCCCTTCGACAGGGAGGGGTAACTATGGCTACACCTTC. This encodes CASSPSTGRGNYGYTF.

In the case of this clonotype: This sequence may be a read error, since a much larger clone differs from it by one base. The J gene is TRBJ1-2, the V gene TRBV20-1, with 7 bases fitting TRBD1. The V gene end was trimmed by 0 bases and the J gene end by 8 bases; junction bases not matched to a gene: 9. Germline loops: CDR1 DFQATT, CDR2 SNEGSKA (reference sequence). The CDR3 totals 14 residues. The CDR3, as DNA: TGCAGTGCTAGAGACCGGACAGGCGGTAGCGGCTACACCTTC. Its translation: CSARDRTGGSGYTF.

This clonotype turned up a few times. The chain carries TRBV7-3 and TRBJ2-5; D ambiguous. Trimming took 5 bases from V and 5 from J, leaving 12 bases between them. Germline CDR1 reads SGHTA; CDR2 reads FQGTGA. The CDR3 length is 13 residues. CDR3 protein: CASSVDPGETQYF. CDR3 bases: TGTGCCAGCAGCGTAGACCCTGGGGAGACCCAGTACTTC.

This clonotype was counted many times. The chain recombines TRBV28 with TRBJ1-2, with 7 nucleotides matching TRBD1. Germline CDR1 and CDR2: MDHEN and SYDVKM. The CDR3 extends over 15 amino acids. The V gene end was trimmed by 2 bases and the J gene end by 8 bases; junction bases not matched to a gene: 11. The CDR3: CASSLRQGTLGGYTF. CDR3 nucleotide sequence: TGTGCCAGCAGTTTACGACAGGGCACCTTAGGGGGCTACACCTTC.

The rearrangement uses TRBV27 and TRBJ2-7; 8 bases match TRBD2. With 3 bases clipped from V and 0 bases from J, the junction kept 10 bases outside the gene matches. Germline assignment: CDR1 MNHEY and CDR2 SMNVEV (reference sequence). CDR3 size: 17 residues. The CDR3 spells CASSFAAAGGLSYEQYF. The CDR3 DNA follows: TGTGCCAGCAGTTTCGCAGCGGCGGGGGGCCTCTCCTACGAGCAGTACTTC.

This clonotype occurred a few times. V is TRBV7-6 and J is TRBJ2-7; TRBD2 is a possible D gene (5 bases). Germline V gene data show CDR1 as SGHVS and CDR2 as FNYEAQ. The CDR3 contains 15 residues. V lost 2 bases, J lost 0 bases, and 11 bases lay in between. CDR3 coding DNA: TGTGCCAGCAGCTTAAATCCGGGAATCTCCTACGAGCAGTACTTC. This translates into CASSLNPGISYEQYF.

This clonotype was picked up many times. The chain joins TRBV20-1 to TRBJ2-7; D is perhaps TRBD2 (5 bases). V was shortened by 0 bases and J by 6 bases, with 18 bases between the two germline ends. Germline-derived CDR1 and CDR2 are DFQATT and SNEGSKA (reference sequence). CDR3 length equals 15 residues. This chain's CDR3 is CSARDRRGHGSEQYF. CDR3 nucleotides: TGCAGTGCTAGAGATCGGCGAGGGCACGGGTCCGAGCAGTACTTC.